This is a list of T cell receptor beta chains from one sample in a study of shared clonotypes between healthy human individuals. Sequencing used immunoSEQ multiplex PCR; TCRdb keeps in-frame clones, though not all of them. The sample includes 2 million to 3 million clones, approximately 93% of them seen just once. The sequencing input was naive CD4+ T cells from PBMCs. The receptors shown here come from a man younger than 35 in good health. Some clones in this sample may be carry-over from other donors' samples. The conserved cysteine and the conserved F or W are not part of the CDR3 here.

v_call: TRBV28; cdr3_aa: ATPGETGGSGYT
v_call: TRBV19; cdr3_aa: ASSSGTVGTDTQY
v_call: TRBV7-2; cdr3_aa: ASSWDRGYEQY
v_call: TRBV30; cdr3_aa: AWSVRLEGYGYT
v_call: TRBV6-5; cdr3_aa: ASSYGISGRVYEQY
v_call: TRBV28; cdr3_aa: ASPPARGQIDEQY
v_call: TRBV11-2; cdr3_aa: ASSDSLADTQY
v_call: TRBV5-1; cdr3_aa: ASSLDSARETQY
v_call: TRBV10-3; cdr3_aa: APNKRDEQY
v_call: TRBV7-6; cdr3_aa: ASSPRRGQGLKGSTDTQY